The subject of this entry is one T cell receptor (beta chain). The CDR3 sequence is 17 residues long. V dropped 0 bases and J dropped 4; count of bases not matched to a gene: 9. Germline lookup yields CDR1 MGHRA and CDR2 YSYEKL. This sample was taken from a study of CD8 T cells in Susac syndrome. With random hexamers, reverse transcription was performed on about 0.5 to 1 ug of RNA. TCRdb analysed the immunoSEQ multiplex PCR reads with MiXCR anew, one entry per CDR3 protein. The repertoire holds about 150,000 distinct CDR3 sequences, with roughly 95% as singletons. The clonotype was recovered from a human donor with Susac syndrome. This chain joins TRBV4-1 and TRBJ2-4; 7 nucleotides align to TRBD1. The sample was CD4+ T cells from PBMCs. The CDR3 DNA reads as TGCGCCAGCAGCCAAGAGCATCCGACAGGGCCGAAAAACATTCAGTACTTC. It codes for CASSQEHPTGPKNIQYF.